This T cell receptor (beta chain) is drawn from a study of T cells in Graves' hyperthyroidism and ophthalmopathy. Amplification yielded TCR beta CDR3 regions, with RNA transcripts as the source. HTBI primers were the set used in a first-round RT-PCR of the TCR CDR3. Via MiXCR, TCRdb re-called the multiplex PCR reads, giving one row per CDR3 protein. This sample has approximately 700,000 distinct CDR3 sequences, with about 17% found just once. Notes on the study in general: In simple terms, a model built on 13 V-J features told ophthalmopathy apart from stable hyperthyroidism. Also found in blood were most expanded thyroid clonotypes above 0.001.

Germline CDR1 is MGHRA and CDR2 is YSYEKL. Between the trimmed V and J ends, which lost 2 bases and 2 bases, there was a span of 14 bases. The CDR3 runs to 16 residues. Patients counted as stable if ophthalmopathy did not develop within 18 months. There are a few counts of this clonotype. Antigen unknown. The sequencing input was blood. The chain recombines TRBV4-1 with TRBJ2-3; the D gene is possibly TRBD2 (6 bases). The sequence derives from a man younger than 35 with Graves' hyperthyroidism. The chain's CDR3 is CASSQLSGAITDTQYF. In DNA, the CDR3 is TGCGCCAGCAGCCAACTTAGCGGAGCTATCACAGATACGCAGTATTTT.